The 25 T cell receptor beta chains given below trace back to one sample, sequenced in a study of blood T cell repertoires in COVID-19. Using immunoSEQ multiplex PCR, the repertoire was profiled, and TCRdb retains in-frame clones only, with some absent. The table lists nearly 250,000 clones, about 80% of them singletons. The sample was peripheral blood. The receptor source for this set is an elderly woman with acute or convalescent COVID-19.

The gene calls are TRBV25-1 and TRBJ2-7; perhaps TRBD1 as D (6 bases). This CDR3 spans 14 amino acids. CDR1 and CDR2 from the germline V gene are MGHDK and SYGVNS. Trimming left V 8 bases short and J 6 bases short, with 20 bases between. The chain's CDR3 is CASGEQGLRGEQYF. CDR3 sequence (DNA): TGTGCCAGCGGCGAACAGGGTCTGAGAGGCGAGCAGTACTTC.

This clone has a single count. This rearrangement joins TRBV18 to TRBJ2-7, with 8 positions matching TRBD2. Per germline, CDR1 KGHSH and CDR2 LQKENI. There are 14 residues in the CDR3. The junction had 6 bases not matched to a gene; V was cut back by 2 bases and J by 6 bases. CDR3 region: CASSPVTGGREQYF. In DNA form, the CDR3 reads TGTGCCAGCTCACCAGTGACGGGAGGGCGCGAGCAGTACTTC.

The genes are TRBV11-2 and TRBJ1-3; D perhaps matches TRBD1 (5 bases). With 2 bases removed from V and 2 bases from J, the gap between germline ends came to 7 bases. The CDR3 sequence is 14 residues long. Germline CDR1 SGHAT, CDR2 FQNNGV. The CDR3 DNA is TGTGCCAGCAGCTTACTGGGGCCTGGAAACACCATATATTTT. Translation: CASSLLGPGNTIYF.

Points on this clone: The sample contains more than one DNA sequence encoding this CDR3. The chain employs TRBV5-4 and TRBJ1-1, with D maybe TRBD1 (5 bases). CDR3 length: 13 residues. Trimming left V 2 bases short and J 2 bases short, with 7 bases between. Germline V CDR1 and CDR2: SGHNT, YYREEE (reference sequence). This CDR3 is CASSLQENTEAFF. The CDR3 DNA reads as TGTGCCAGCAGCTTACAGGAAAACACTGAAGCTTTCTTT.

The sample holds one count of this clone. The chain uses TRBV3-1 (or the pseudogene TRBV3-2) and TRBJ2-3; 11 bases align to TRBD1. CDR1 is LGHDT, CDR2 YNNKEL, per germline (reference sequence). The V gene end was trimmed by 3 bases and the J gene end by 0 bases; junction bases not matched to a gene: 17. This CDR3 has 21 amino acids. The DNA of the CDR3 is TGTGCCAGCAGCCACCTTCCCGGGACAGGGGGACTAGAGCGAAGCACAGATACGCAGTATTTT. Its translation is CASSHLPGTGGLERSTDTQYF.

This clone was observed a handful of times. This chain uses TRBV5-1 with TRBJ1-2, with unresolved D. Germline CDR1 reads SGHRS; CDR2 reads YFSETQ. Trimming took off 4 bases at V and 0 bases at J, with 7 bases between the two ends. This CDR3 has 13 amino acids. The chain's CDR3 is CASSHQSNYGYTF. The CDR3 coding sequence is TGCGCCAGCAGCCACCAGTCTAACTATGGCTACACCTTC. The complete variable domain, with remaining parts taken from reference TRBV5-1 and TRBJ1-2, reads KAGVTQTPRYLIKTRGQQVTLSCSPISGHRSVSWYQQTPGQGLQFLFEYFSETQRNKGNFPGRFSGRQFSNSRSEMNVSTLELGDSALYLCASSHQSNYGYTFGSGTRLTVV.

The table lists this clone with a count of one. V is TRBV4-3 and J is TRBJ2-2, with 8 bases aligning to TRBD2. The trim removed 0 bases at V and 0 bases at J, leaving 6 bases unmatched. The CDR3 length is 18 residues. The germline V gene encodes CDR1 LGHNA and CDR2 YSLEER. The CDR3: CASSQDVTGGTNTGELFF. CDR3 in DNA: TGCGCCAGCAGCCAAGATGTCACGGGAGGGACGAACACCGGGGAGCTGTTTTTT.

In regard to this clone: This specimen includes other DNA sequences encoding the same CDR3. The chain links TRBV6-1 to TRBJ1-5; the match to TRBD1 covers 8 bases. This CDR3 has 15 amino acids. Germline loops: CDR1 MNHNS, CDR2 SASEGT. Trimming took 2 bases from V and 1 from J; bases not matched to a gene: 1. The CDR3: CASSENRGSNQPQHF. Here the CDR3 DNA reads TGTGCCAGCAGTGAAAACAGGGGGAGCAATCAGCCCCAGCATTTT.

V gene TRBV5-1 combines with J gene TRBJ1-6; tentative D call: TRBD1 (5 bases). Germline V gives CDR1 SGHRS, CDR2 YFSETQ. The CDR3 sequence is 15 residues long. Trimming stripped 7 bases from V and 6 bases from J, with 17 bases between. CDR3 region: CASRTVLGANSPLHF. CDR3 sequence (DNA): TGCGCCAGCCGAACGGTGCTTGGGGCTAATTCACCCCTCCACTTT.

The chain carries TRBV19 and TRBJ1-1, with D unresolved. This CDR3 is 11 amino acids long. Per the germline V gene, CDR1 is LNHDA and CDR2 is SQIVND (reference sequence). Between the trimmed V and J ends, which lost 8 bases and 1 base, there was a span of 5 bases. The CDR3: CASRGNTEAFF. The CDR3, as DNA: TGTGCCAGTCGAGGGAACACTGAAGCTTTCTTT.

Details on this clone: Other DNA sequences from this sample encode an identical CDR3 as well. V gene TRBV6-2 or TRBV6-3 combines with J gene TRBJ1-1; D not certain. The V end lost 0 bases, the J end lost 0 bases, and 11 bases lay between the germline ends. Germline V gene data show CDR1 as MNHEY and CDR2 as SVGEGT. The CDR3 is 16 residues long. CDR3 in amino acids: CASSYSGWRLNTEAFF. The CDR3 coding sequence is TGTGCCAGCAGTTACTCGGGGTGGAGGTTGAACACTGAAGCTTTCTTT.

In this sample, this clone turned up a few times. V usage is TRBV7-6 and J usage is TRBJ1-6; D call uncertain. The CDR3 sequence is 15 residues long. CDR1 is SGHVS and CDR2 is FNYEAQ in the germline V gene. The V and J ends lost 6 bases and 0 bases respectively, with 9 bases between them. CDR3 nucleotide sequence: TGTGCCAGCAGACAGTCCTCCTCCTATAATTCACCCCTCCACTTT. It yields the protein CASRQSSSYNSPLHF.

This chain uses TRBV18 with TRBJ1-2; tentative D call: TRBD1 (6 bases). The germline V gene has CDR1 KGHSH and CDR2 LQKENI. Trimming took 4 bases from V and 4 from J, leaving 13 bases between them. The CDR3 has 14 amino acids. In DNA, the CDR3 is TGTGCCAGCTCACGCACTGGACAGAGCTATGGCTACACCTTC. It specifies CASSRTGQSYGYTF.

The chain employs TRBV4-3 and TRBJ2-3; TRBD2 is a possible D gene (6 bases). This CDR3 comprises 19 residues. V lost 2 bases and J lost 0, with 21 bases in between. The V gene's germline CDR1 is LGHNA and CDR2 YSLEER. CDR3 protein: CASSQTPGTAGRSTDTQYF. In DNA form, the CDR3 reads TGCGCCAGCAGCCAAACCCCCGGGACGGCGGGGCGGAGCACAGATACGCAGTATTTT.

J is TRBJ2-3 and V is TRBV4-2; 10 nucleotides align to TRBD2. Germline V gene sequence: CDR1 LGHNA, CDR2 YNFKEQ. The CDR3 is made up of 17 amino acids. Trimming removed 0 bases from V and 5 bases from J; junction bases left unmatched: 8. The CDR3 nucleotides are TGTGCCAGCAGCCAAGAACTAGCGGGAATTGGGGTAGATACGCAGTATTTT. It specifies CASSQELAGIGVDTQYF.

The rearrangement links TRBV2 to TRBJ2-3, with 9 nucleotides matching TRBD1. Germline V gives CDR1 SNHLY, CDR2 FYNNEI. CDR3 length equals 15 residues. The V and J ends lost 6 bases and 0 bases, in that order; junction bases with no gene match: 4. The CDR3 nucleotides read TGTGCCAGCAGAATGGACAGGGGAAGCACAGATACGCAGTATTTT. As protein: CASRMDRGSTDTQYF.

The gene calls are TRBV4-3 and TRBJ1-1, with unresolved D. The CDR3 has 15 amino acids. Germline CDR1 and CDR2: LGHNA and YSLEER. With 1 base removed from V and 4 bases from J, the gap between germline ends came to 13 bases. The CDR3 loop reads CASSQGRLGGTEAFF. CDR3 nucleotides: TGCGCCAGCAGCCAAGGAAGACTAGGCGGCACTGAAGCTTTCTTT.

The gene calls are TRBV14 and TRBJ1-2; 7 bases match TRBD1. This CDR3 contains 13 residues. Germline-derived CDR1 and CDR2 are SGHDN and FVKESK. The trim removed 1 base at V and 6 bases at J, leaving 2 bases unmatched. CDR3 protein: CASSQGQGNGYTF. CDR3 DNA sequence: TGTGCCAGCAGCCAAGGACAGGGAAATGGCTACACCTTC.

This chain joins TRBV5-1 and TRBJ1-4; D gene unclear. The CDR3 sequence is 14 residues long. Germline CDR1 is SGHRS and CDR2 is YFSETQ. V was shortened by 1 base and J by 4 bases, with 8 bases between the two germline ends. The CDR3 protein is CASSLSRFNEKLFF. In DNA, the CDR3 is TGCGCCAGCAGCTTGTCGCGGTTTAATGAAAAACTGTTTTTT. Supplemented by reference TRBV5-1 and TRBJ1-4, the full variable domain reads KAGVTQTPRYLIKTRGQQVTLSCSPISGHRSVSWYQQTPGQGLQFLFEYFSETQRNKGNFPGRFSGRQFSNSRSEMNVSTLELGDSALYLCASSLSRFNEKLFFGSGTQLSVL.

The CDR3 nucleotides are TGTGCCAGCTCATTCCAGGGCAACTATGGCTACACCTTC. Residues: CASSFQGNYGYTF. The J gene is TRBJ1-2, the V gene TRBV18; a possible D gene is TRBD1 (5 bases). The CDR3 consists of 13 residues. The V gene's germline CDR1 is KGHSH and CDR2 LQKENI. V dropped 5 bases and J dropped 2 bases, with 9 bases sitting between them.

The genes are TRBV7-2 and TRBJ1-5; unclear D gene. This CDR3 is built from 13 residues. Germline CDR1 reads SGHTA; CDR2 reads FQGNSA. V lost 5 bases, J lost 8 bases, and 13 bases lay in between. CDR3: CASSPSRGEPQHF. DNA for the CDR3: TGTGCCAGCAGCCCGAGCCGGGGAGAGCCCCAGCATTTT.

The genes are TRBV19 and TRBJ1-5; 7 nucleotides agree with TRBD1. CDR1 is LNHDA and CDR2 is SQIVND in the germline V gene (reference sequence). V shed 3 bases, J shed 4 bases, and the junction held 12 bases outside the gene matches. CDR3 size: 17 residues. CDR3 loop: CASSMDILQGINQPQHF. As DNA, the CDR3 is TGTGCCAGTAGTATGGACATTTTACAGGGGATTAATCAGCCCCAGCATTTT.

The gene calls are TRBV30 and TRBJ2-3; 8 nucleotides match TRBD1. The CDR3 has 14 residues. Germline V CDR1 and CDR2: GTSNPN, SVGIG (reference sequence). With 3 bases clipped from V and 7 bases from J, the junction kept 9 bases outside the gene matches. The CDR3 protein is CAWRGQGVTHTQYF. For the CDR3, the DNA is TGTGCCTGGAGAGGACAGGGCGTAACACATACGCAGTATTTT.

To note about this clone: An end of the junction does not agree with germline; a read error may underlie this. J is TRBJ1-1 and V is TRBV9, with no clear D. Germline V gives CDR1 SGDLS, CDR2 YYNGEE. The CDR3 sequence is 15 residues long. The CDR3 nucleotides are TGTGCCAGCAACGTAAACTCGGAGATTCCCAGTGAAGCTTTCTTT. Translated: CASNVNSEIPSEAFF.

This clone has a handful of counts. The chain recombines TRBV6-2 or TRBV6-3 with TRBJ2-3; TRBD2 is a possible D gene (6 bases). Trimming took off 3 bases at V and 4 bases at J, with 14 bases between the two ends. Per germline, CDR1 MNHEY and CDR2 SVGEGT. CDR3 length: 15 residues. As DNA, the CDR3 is TGTGCCAGCAGTTATGGGGGAGGAGGGGCAGATACGCAGTATTTT. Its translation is CASSYGGGGADTQYF.